Listed below are T cell receptor beta chains from one sample, sequenced in a study of cytomegalovirus exposure and HLA in healthy donors. Measured with immunoSEQ multiplex PCR; TCRdb has only the in-frame clones, and not every one. Here the sample spans 150,000 to 200,000 clones, roughly 80% being singletons. Sequencing was performed on PBMCs. The receptors originated from a woman younger than 45 in good health and CMV-seronegative. The CDR3 runs from the conserved cysteine through the conserved F or W. Clone size is not always given. Where it is, it says once, few, many or a class for expanded clones.

clone size: NA; J gene: TRBJ1-2; CDR3 length: 11; V gene: TRBV30; CDR3 protein: CAWRPGGGYTF
clone size: NA; J gene: TRBJ2-3; CDR3 length: 14; V gene: TRBV4-2; CDR3 protein: CASSLGLEADTQYF
clone size: NA; J gene: TRBJ1-5; CDR3 length: 15; V gene: TRBV28; CDR3 protein: CASSLSRLPGQPQHF
clone size: NA; J gene: TRBJ1-2; CDR3 length: 15; V gene: TRBV2; CDR3 protein: CASTATGQGAYGYTF
clone size: NA; J gene: TRBJ1-5; CDR3 length: 15; V gene: TRBV7-8; CDR3 protein: CASSLAPGRGQPQHF
clone size: NA; J gene: TRBJ1-4; CDR3 length: 15; V gene: TRBV5-1; CDR3 protein: CASSLQGGAAEKLFF
clone size: NA; J gene: TRBJ1-3; CDR3 length: 13; V gene: TRBV10-3; CDR3 protein: CAVAPGTGNTIYF
clone size: few; J gene: TRBJ1-4; CDR3 length: 15; V gene: TRBV2; CDR3 protein: CASSTSPGQGEKLFF
clone size: NA; J gene: TRBJ2-5; CDR3 length: 15; V gene: TRBV6-6; CDR3 protein: CASSRQGKGKETQYF
clone size: NA; J gene: TRBJ1-2; CDR3 length: 15; V gene: TRBV2; CDR3 protein: CASSEEATYLYGYTF
clone size: NA; J gene: TRBJ1-2; CDR3 length: 17; V gene: TRBV15; CDR3 protein: CATSRDKSRGGVYGYTF
clone size: NA; J gene: TRBJ1-5; CDR3 length: 19; V gene: TRBV4-1; CDR3 protein: CASSLKGIGTTGFNQPQHF
clone size: NA; J gene: TRBJ1-1; CDR3 length: 15; V gene: TRBV5-1; CDR3 protein: CASSFRGLGNTEAFF
clone size: NA; J gene: TRBJ2-3; CDR3 length: 13; V gene: TRBV7-2; CDR3 protein: CASSPQGTDTQYF